This is a list of T cell receptor beta chains from one sample in a study of shared clonotypes between healthy human individuals. The method was immunoSEQ multiplex PCR; TCRdb's version includes in-frame clones alone and lacks a portion of them. The sample lists 850,000 to 1,100,000 clones, approximately 77% occurring once. The specimen was memory CD4+ T cells from PBMCs. The receptor set was obtained from a man aged 18 to 30 in good health. Some clones in this sample may be carry-over from other donors' samples. Each CDR3 is given with its conserved first and last residue. Each record gives: V gene, CDR3 length, CDR3 protein.

>TRBV7-2|15
CASSDRAGTGETQYF
>TRBV2|13
CASRAGEYNEQFF
>TRBV15|15
CATSRDRGGSYEQYF
>TRBV6-5|13
CASRPGANYGYTF
>TRBV2|15
CASSDPLSKPGELFF
>TRBV5-1|15
CASSLEGLAGYEQFF
>TRBV27|13
CASSFNTGYEQYF
>TRBV29-1|14
CSVAPTGAKNIQYF
>TRBV7-8|15
CASSPAGLANNEQFF
>TRBV7-2|14
CASSLVFGGETQYF
>TRBV5-1|16
CASSLEGGLYNSPLHF
>TRBV2|14
CASSETRPGQPQHF
>TRBV28|16
CAAPEAGGSRTDTQYF
>TRBV9|14
CASRTDPNTGELFF
>TRBV5-4|15
CASSPDGGGNTEAFF
>TRBV9|14
CASSVETSTNGYTF
>TRBV19|14
CASRVAGSTDTQYF
>TRBV7-2|13
CASRPPANYGYTF
>TRBV25-1|14
CASRRTSGTDEQFF
>TRBV9|15
CASSVGSVGIGELFF
>TRBV9|14
CASSPLAGGDEQFF
>TRBV27|16
CASSPLLAAGTDTQYF
>TRBV14|16
CASSQRRLAGGDEQYF
>TRBV7-9|16
CASSYGGGVEAGGYTF
>TRBV10-2|13
CASLGGITYEQYF
>TRBV5-6|13
CASSLYSTDTQYF
>TRBV18|16
CASSRLAGGLVDEQFF
>TRBV6-6|14
CAVRSTGGVVEQYF
>TRBV15|15
CATSRDTGTPYGYTF
>TRBV28|16
CASSPSLGAGLGEQYF
>TRBV14|19
CASSPDPGQGNYGSYGYTF
>TRBV30|14
CAWSRGQFPYEQYF
>TRBV6-1|17
CASSVDGQGIFTGELFF
>TRBV5-4|14
CASSLTGPGETQYF
>TRBV7-9|15
CASGDVGQGRYGYTF
>TRBV15|15
CATSRDLGLGGEQFF
>TRBV6-5|13
CASSYDHNQPQHF
>TRBV10-3|14
CASFQGANTGELFF